One sample yielded the 6 T cell receptor beta chains listed below, sequenced in a study of early T cells in non-severe SARS-CoV-2 infection. MiXCR was run by TCRdb on the 5' RACE reads, yielding one entry per CDR3 protein. The sample includes tens of thousands of distinct CDR3 sequences, less than 15% of them seen just once. The sequenced sample was whole blood. The receptor set was obtained from an adult who was a healthcare worker with PCR-confirmed SARS-CoV-2 infection or an uninfected control (not recorded which).

This clonotype was observed a handful of times. The gene calls are TRBV5-6 and TRBJ2-1; D is undetermined. Germline V gene lookup returns CDR1 SGHDT and CDR2 YYEEEE. The CDR3 is made up of 17 amino acids. V was clipped by 2 bases and J by 0 bases, with 15 bases between them. The CDR3 DNA reads as TGTGCCAGCAGCTTACGGCCAGGTCGATACTCCTACAATGAGCAGTTCTTC. This codes for CASSLRPGRYSYNEQFF.

This chain links TRBV19 with TRBJ2-2; TRBD1 agrees at 7 bases. The V segment lost 7 bases and the J segment 1 base; nucleotides outside the gene matches: 3. Germline CDR1 reads LNHDA; CDR2 reads SQIVND (reference sequence). CDR3 length equals 14 residues. In nucleotides, the CDR3 is TGTGCCAGTAAGAACAGGGGGAACACCGGGGAGCTGTTTTTT. Translating it yields CASKNRGNTGELFF.

There are many counts of this clonotype. The chain uses TRBV27 and TRBJ2-1; D uncertain. From germline, CDR1 is MNHEY and CDR2 SMNVEV (reference sequence). Trimming pared 3 bases from V and 0 bases from J, leaving 9 bases between. The CDR3 is 15 residues long. The CDR3: CASSFRALSYNEQFF. As DNA, the CDR3 is TGTGCCAGCAGTTTCAGAGCTCTCTCCTACAATGAGCAGTTCTTC.

This clonotype appeared a few times. The CDR3 reads CASSPDGIPGNQPQHF. The CDR3 DNA reads TGTGCCAGCAGCCCAGATGGGATTCCTGGGAATCAGCCCCAGCATTTT. The rearrangement uses TRBV7-9 and TRBJ1-5; no clear D gene. Germline V gene data show CDR1 as SEHNR and CDR2 as FQNEAQ (reference sequence). V was cut by 5 bases and J by 4 bases, with 18 bases left in between. CDR3 length: 16 amino acids. The full variable domain, its missing parts supplied by reference TRBV7-9 and TRBJ1-5, is DTGVSQNPRHKITKRGQNVTFRCDPISEHNRLYWYRQTLGQGPEFLTYFQNEAQLEKSRLLSDRFSAERPKGSFSTLEIQRTEQGDSAMYLCASSPDGIPGNQPQHFGDGTRLSIL.

This clonotype has more than one count but fewer than ten. J is TRBJ2-7 and V is TRBV21-1; TRBD2 is taken as the D call from the table, unchecked against the DNA. TRBV21-1 is an annotated pseudogene. The CDR3 totals 16 residues. The DNA of the CDR3 is TGTGCCAGCAGCAAAGAGACTAGCGGGAGAGTCTACGAGCAGTACTTC. This gives the protein CASSKETSGRVYEQYF.

Many counts were recorded for this clonotype. The V and J genes are TRBV18 and TRBJ2-1; 11 nucleotides agree with TRBD1. Trimming removed 4 bases from V and 14 bases from J; junction bases left unmatched: 1. The CDR3 sequence is 11 residues long. Per germline, CDR1 KGHSH and CDR2 LQKENI. The CDR3, as DNA: TGTGCCAGCTCACTGGGACAGGGGGAGTTCTTC. Translating gives CASSLGQGEFF. The complete variable domain, with remaining parts taken from reference TRBV18 and TRBJ2-1, reads NAGVMQNPRHLVRRRGQEARLRCSPMKGHSHVYWYRQLPEEGLKFMVYLQKENIIDESGMPKERFSAEFPKEGPSILRIQQVVRGDSAAYFCASSLGQGEFFGPGTRLTVL.